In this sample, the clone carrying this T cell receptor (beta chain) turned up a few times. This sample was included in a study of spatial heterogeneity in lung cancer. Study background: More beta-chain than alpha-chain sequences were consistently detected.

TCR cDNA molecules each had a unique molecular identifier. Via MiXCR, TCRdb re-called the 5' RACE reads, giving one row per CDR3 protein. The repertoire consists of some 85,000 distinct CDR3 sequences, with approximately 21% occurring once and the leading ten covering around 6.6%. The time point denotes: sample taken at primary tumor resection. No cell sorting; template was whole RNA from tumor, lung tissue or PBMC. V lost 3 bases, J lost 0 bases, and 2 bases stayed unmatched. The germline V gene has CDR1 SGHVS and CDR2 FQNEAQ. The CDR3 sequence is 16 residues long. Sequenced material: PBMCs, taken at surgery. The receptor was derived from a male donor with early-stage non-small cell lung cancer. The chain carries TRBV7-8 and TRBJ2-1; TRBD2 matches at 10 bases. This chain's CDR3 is CASSLASGSSYNEQFF. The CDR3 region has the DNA TGTGCCAGCAGCTTGGCTAGCGGGAGCTCCTACAATGAGCAGTTCTTC.